The entry below describes one T cell receptor beta chain. Its antigen remains unidentified. The CDR3 is 14 residues long. V lost 5 bases and J lost 8; bases outside the gene matches: 6. Germline V CDR1 and CDR2: SGHNT, YENEEA. The sample is drawn from a study of regulatory and conventional T cells in RAG deficiency. Some clones are missing from TCRdb's copy, which holds only in-frame ones; the method was immunoSEQ multiplex PCR. The sample carries roughly 32,000 clones, 89% recorded once. Study-wide findings and caveats: Sorted Omenn CD25-high CD127-low cells may not be bona fide Tregs. Treg unique TCR beta sequences were approximately 100-fold fewer in Omenn syndrome and CID/AS patients than controls. Patient subsets had shorter CDR3s; Omenn Treg-Tconv overlap exceeded 75%.

The sample was also reused in another study, on regulatory T cells. From that second work: Amplification used 52 TRBV primers and 13 TRBJ primers. Regulatory T cells showed the strongest V-J pair restriction and V/J gene skewing among patient repertoires.

Input material: CD8+ T cells sorted from blood. The chain links TRBV11-3 to TRBJ1-6; 7 positions agree with TRBD1. This TCR was recovered from a human donor in good health. The CDR3 here is CASSATGLDSPLHF. Here the CDR3 DNA reads TGTGCCAGCAGCGCGACAGGGTTGGATTCACCCCTCCACTTT.